This T cell receptor beta chain was identified during a study of blood T cell repertoires in COVID-19 (dated by TCRdb to the early 2020s). Concerning the study at large: Samples from collaborators originated in the United States, Italy and Spain and spanned both the acute and convalescent phases of COVID-19. The material from the prospective study consisted of cDNA or gDNA derived from T cells, B-cell-depleted T cells, or PBMCs. The dataset comprised deeply sampled blood TCRbeta repertoires from subjects exposed to, actively infected with, or recovered from COVID-19. The repertoires were released in a freely available public database intended as a resource for research on the immune response to SARS-CoV-2. The samples were drawn from two sources: the first 160 participants of the ongoing ImmuneRACE study, and 1,200 or so subjects contributed by 6 global collaborators. Nearly every sample came with metadata listing a de-identified subject ID, COVID-19 status, age in years and sex. Where HLA class I and class II types were available, the types were taken from metadata supplied by the sample provider, not from assay-based typing. The research as a whole found: How much clinical and demographic metadata was included differed by source and by participant, and the metadata was provided uncurated.

Collaborating institutions collected whole blood in K2EDTA tubes following their own protocols. For TCRbeta analysis, collaborators shipped samples in one of three forms: frozen whole blood, isolated PBMCs, or DNA extracted from either of those sample types. Trimmed from V: 5 bases; trimmed from J: 0 bases; junction bases lacking a gene match: 10. Measured from the cysteine to the phenylalanine, the CDR3 is 19 residues long. Kept here is only the CDR3 DNA, which spans 57 bases and is read in frame from base 1. CDR1 and CDR2, looked up from the germline V gene (reference sequence), are LNHNV and YYDKDF. Concerning this clone itself: Its antigen remains unidentified. The record has no base qualities; no much larger clone is one base away.

TCRbeta CDR3 regions were amplified from genomic DNA by means of the immunoSEQ Assay, a bias-controlled multiplex PCR. The paper's processing steps were these. The number of nucleated cells in each sample was estimated from the amplification of reference gene primers within the assay. To quantify the absolute abundance of each unique TCRbeta CDR3 rearrangement, sequence reads were collapsed and filtered. For each sample, productive Simpson clonality was calculated as the square root of Simpson's diversity index across productive rearrangements. TCRdb mirrors the immuneACCESS table, restricted to in-frame sequences. Some clones are absent from its copies; in checked studies, under half trace to an unresolved V gene, and the reason for the others is unknown. V, J and clone size are those of that table, while D and trimming were read from the DNA. The sample yields around 140,000 clones; around 83% were counted once. Around 9.6% of the sample goes to the ten largest clones.

Sequencing was carried out using peripheral blood. The TCR sequence derives from a man between 60 and 75 years old with active or convalescent COVID-19. Recombination joined TRBV15 with TRBJ2-1; 13 junctional bases match TRBD2. Here the CDR3 is given as CATSSRTSGREYSYNEQFF. The sequence in DNA is TGTGCCACCAGCTCTCGAACTAGCGGGAGGGAATACTCCTACAATGAGCAGTTCTTC.